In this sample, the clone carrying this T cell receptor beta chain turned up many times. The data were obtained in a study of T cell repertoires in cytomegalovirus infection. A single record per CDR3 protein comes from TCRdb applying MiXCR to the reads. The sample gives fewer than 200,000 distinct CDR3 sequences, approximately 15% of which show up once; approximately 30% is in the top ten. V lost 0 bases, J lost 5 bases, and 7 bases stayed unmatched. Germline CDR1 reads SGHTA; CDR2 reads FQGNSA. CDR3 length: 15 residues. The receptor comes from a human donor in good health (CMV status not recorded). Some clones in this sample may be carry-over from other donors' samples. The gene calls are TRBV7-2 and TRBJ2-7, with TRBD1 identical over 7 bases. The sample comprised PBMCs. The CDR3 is CASSLATGLEDEQYF. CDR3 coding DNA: TGTGCCAGCAGCTTAGCGACAGGGCTGGAAGACGAGCAGTACTTC.